This T cell receptor (beta chain) is from a study of cytomegalovirus exposure and HLA in healthy donors. Study-wide results and limits: Reportedly, HLA-A and HLA-B alleles of most subjects were accurately predicted from TCR beta. Listed as cytomegalovirus-associated were over 150 TCR beta chains.

These donors counted as nominally healthy when sampled, but unrecorded immune exposures were likely. In the PCR, 60 Vbeta and 13 Jbeta primers were used. Profiling relied on immunoSEQ multiplex PCR, and the TCRdb table lists in-frame clones only, not all of them. The sample includes roughly 140,000 clones, about four fifths of them seen just once. The V gene's germline CDR1 is SGHNT and CDR2 YENEEA. The V segment lost 5 bases and the J segment 0 bases; nucleotides outside the gene matches: 7. There are 15 residues in the CDR3. For this clone: Its antigen is undetermined.

The sequence was collected from a middle-aged woman in good health and CMV-seropositive. Input material: PBMCs. V is TRBV11-3 and J is TRBJ2-7; 7 nucleotides match TRBD2. CDR3: CASSPQRESSYEQYF. CDR3 bases: TGTGCCAGCAGCCCTCAGCGGGAAAGCTCCTACGAGCAGTACTTC.